This TCR beta chain derives from a study of cytomegalovirus exposure and HLA in healthy donors. General study points: Altogether, some 170 TCR beta chains were recorded as cytomegalovirus-associated. The authors later linked a missense DCLRE1C variant to TCR beta V- and J-gene trimming.

Both 60 Vbeta primers and 13 Jbeta primers went into the PCR. Measured with immunoSEQ multiplex PCR; TCRdb has only the in-frame clones, and not every one. The profile covers about 120,000 clones, with roughly a tenth appearing a single time and approximately 3% taken by the ten largest. Donors had nominal health at sampling but likely had unrecorded immune exposures. A few counts support this clone. Antigen unknown. The source material was PBMCs. This receptor was identified in a man younger than 40 in good health and CMV-seronegative.

CDR3: CASSQEGAGTDTQYF. In DNA, the CDR3 is TGTGCCAGCAGCCAAGAGGGCGCCGGCACAGATACGCAGTATTTT. The chain employs TRBV9 and TRBJ2-3, with D perhaps TRBD2 (5 bases). The CDR3 consists of 15 residues. The ends were cut back, 4 bases at V and 1 base at J, with 13 bases in the middle. Germline CDR1 and CDR2: SGDLS and YYNGEE.